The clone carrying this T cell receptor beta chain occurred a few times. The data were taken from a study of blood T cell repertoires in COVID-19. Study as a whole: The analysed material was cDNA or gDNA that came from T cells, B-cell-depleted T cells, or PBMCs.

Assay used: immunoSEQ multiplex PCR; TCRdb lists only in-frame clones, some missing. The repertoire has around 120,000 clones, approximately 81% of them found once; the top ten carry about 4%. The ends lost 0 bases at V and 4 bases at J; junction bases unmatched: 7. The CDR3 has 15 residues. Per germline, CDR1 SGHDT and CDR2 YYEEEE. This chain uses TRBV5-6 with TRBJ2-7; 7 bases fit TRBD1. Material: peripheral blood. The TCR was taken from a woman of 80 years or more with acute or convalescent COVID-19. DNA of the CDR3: TGTGCCAGCAGCTTGGCCGGCATCAGGGGGTACGAGCAGTACTTC. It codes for CASSLAGIRGYEQYF.